The clone carrying this T cell receptor beta chain has only a few counts. Its antigen is currently unknown. This entry is derived from a study of T cell repertoires in cytomegalovirus infection. Whole-study context: Both recently identified HLA-C-restricted and well-studied HLA-B-restricted CMV epitopes were used in the study. Public signatures in TCR beta pointed to CMV infection and matching HLA type. Study-level findings and limits: Dominating the ex vivo response were HLA-C-restricted CMV-specific TCR beta clonotypes. The cumulative frequency of public TCR beta families identified carriers of CMV plus the relevant HLA.

TCRdb reprocessed the reads via MiXCR and lists one record per CDR3 protein. Here the sample spans roughly 340,000 distinct CDR3 sequences, 25% to 30% being singletons. The source material was cultured PBMCs, sampled from culture after CMV antigen stimulation. The clonotype originates from a human donor in good health (CMV status not recorded). Some clones in this sample may be carry-over from other donors' samples.

The CDR3 spells CASSLSTGIGNTEAFF. The DNA for the CDR3 is TGTGCCAGCAGCTTATCTACAGGGATAGGGAACACTGAAGCTTTCTTT. The chain is built from TRBV7-8 and TRBJ1-1; TRBD1 might be the D (6 bases). The germline V gene encodes CDR1 SGHVS and CDR2 FQNEAQ. Deletions cut 2 bases from V and 1 base from J, with 14 bases between. This CDR3 is 16 amino acids long.